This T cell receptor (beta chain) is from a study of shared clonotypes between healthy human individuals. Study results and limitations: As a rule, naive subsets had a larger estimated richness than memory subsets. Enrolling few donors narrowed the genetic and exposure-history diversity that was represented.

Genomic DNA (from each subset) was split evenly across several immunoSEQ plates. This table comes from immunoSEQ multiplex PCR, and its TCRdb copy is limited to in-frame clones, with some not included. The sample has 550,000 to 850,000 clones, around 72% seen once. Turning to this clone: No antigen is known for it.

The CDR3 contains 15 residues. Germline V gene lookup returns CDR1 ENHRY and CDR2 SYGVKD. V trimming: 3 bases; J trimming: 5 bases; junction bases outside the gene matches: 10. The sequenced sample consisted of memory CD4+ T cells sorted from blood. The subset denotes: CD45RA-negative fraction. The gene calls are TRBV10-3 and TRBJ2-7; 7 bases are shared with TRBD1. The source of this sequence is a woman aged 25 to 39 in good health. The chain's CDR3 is CAISDKGARGDEQYF. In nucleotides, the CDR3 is TGTGCCATCAGTGACAAGGGGGCAAGAGGTGACGAGCAGTACTTC.